This is a list of T cell receptor beta chains from one sample in a study of blood T cells in healthy people across ages. TCRdb re-called the 5' RACE reads through MiXCR, storing one row per CDR3 protein. Among 850,000 to 1,000,000 distinct CDR3 sequences listed, roughly 43% were seen once. Sequences were obtained from blood. All receptors come from a man aged 25-40 years in good health. The CDR3 runs from the conserved cysteine through the conserved F or W. A D gene is named only where the DNA matches it firmly. Clone size is stated in some rows and not others, as once, few, many or a class when expanded.

d_call,clone_size,v_call,j_call,cdr3_aa,cdr3_nt
.,few,TRBV5-1,TRBJ1-2,CASSYNRAGYTF,TGCGCCAGCAGCTACAACAGGGCCGGCTACACCTTC
.,once,TRBV29-1,TRBJ2-2,CSVEDPQGWNTGELFF,TGCAGCGTTGAAGACCCCCAGGGATGGAACACCGGGGAGCTGTTTTTT
.,few,TRBV9,TRBJ2-5,CASSVWGDHEQYF,TGTGCCAGCAGCGTATGGGGGGACCATGAGCAGTACTTC
.,.,TRBV7-7,TRBJ2-3,CASSLAREDTQYF,TGTGCTAGCAGCTTAGCAAGGGAGGATACGCAGTATTTT
.,.,TRBV4-1,TRBJ2-7,CASSQVTGFSYEQYF,TGCGCCAGCAGCCAAGTAACGGGTTTTTCGTACGAGCAGTACTTC
.,few,TRBV28,TRBJ1-5,CASTQGRRTGNQPQHF,TGTGCCAGCACTCAGGGCCGGAGGACTGGCAATCAGCCCCAGCATTTT
.,.,TRBV28,TRBJ2-7,CATQLSRGEQYF,TGTGCCACCCAGCTGTCAAGGGGCGAGCAGTACTTC
TRBD1,.,TRBV4-3,TRBJ1-1,CASSQEAGQDTYLRNTEAFF,TGCGCCAGCAGCCAAGAGGCGGGACAGGATACTTACCTGAGGAACACTGAAGCTTTCTTT
TRBD1,few,TRBV4-3,TRBJ2-7,CASSQARTGGYEQYF,TGCGCCAGCAGCCAAGCCCGGACAGGGGGCTACGAGCAGTACTTC
.,.,TRBV13,TRBJ2-7,CASSPPRGESSYNEQYF,TGTGCCAGCAGCCCCCCTCGAGGGGAGAGCTCCTACAATGAGCAGTACTTC
.,.,TRBV20-1,TRBJ1-5,CSASSAGDQPQHF,TGCAGTGCTAGTAGCGCAGGGGATCAGCCCCAGCATTTT
TRBD1,.,TRBV7-3,TRBJ2-3,CASSLYGTGIADTQYF,TGTGCCAGCAGCTTATACGGGACAGGGATTGCAGATACGCAGTATTTT
TRBD1,.,TRBV7-6,TRBJ1-1,CASSLEGAGFAEAFF,TGTGCCAGCAGCTTAGAGGGGGCTGGGTTTGCTGAAGCTTTCTTT
.,.,TRBV5-1,TRBJ1-2,CASSLDVGRTNYGYTF,TGCGCCAGCAGCTTGGATGTCGGCAGGACTAACTATGGCTACACCTTC
TRBD2,few,TRBV27,TRBJ2-3,CASSLTPGLGTDTQYF,TGTGCCAGCAGTTTGACGCCGGGACTAGGCACAGATACGCAGTATTTT
.,.,TRBV5-1,TRBJ2-2,CATSEGVANTGELFF,TGCGCCACCTCTGAGGGGGTGGCTAACACCGGGGAGCTGTTTTTT
TRBD2,few,TRBV5-6,TRBJ2-7,CASSSRLAVSYEQYF,TGTGCCAGCAGCTCTCGACTAGCGGTATCCTACGAGCAGTACTTC
.,few,TRBV18,TRBJ2-3,CASSPPPSADTQYF,TGTGCCAGCTCACCTCCACCTAGCGCAGATACGCAGTATTTT
TRBD1,.,TRBV4-2,TRBJ1-5,CASSQEGTGRNQPQHF,TGTGCCAGCAGCCAAGAGGGGACAGGGCGCAATCAGCCCCAGCATTTT
.,.,TRBV11-2,TRBJ2-7,CASSLDFKGPREQYF,TGTGCCAGCAGCTTAGATTTCAAGGGCCCGAGAGAGCAGTACTTC